The sequence of this T cell receptor beta chain was determined in a study of blood T cell repertoires in COVID-19 (dated by TCRdb to the early 2020s). Regarding the study in general: The collaborator samples originated in the United States, Italy and Spain and spanned the acute and convalescent phases of COVID-19. The prospective study material was composed of cDNA or gDNA derived from T cells, B-cell-depleted T cells, or PBMCs. Deeply sampled blood TCRbeta repertoires from subjects exposed to, actively infected with, or recovered from COVID-19 were included in the dataset. The repertoires were released in a freely available public database intended as a resource for research on the immune response to SARS-CoV-2. The samples were drawn from the first 160 participants of the ongoing ImmuneRACE study and from 1,254 subjects provided by 6 global collaborators. Sample metadata almost always included a de-identified subject ID, COVID-19 status, age in years and sex. Where available, HLA class I and class II types were obtained from metadata supplied by the sample provider rather than from assay-based typing.

The immunoSEQ Assay, a bias-controlled multiplex PCR, was used to amplify TCRbeta CDR3 regions from genomic DNA. As for the original processing: The number of nucleated cells in each sample was estimated from the amplification of reference gene primers within the assay. Sequence reads were collapsed and filtered to measure the absolute abundance of every unique TCRbeta CDR3 rearrangement. For each sample, productive Simpson clonality was calculated as the square root of Simpson's diversity index over productive rearrangements. Imported from immuneACCESS, the table was reduced by TCRdb to in-frame sequences with V and J called. These copies leave out some clones; in studies compared against another copy, an unresolved V gene accounts for under half, and the cause of the remainder is not known. D and trimming were read from the DNA, whereas the V and J calls and clone size are those reported in that table. This sample lists around 470,000 clones; approximately 89% were detected once. The top ten clonotypes cover approximately 0.9% of the sample.

At one collaborating source in Seattle, patients were enrolled during active infection and were followed longitudinally through the course of disease. Collaborating institutions collected whole blood in K2EDTA tubes following their own protocols. Collaborator samples were shipped for TCRbeta analysis as frozen whole blood, isolated PBMCs, or DNA extracted from either sample type. General conclusions and limits of the study: The amount of clinical and demographic metadata varied by source and participant and was provided uncurated.

As for this clone: Its recognized antigen is unknown. No per-base quality is available; no much larger clone lies one base away.

CDR1 and CDR2, looked up from the germline V gene, are MNHEY and SVGAGI. Including cysteine and phenylalanine, the CDR3 has 13 amino acids. The retained sequence is limited to the CDR3, 39 bases, with the frame set at the first base. V was cut back by 5 bases and J by 4 bases, leaving a gap of 9 bases between them. The sample comprised peripheral blood. The source of this sequence is a man between 18 and 29 years old with COVID-19, enrolled during active disease. The chain employs TRBV6-5 and TRBJ1-3; no D gene can be assigned with confidence. The CDR3 region: CASSRTGGNTIYF. The DNA is as follows: TGTGCCAGCAGTCGGACTGGGGGAAACACCATATATTTT.